What follows are 10 T cell receptor beta chains derived from one specimen sequenced in a study of blood T cell repertoires in COVID-19 (dated by TCRdb to between 2020 and 2021). Libraries were prepared through the immunoSEQ multiplex PCR assay. TCRdb mirrors the immuneACCESS table, restricted to in-frame sequences. Some clones are absent from its copies; in checked studies, under half trace to an unresolved V gene, and the reason for the others is unknown. Across this sample there are about 380,000 clones, with 80% to 90% seen only once. The ten largest make up around 1.3% of the sample. Sequenced: PBMCs or T cells enriched from blood (not recorded which). Source of these receptors: a man aged 25-45 years who had recovered from COVID-19.

As regards this clone: Different DNA sequences within this sample yield the same CDR3. The chain joins TRBV6-5 to TRBJ1-2; 11 bases match TRBD1. V shed 2 bases, J shed 4 bases, and the junction held 3 bases outside the gene matches. CDR3 length: 15 residues. Per the germline V gene, CDR1 is MNHEY and CDR2 is SVGAGI. CDR3 nucleotides: TGTGCCAGCAGTTACGCGGACAGGGGGCTCTATGGCTACACCTTC. Protein product: CASSYADRGLYGYTF.

The chain employs TRBV9 and TRBJ1-3, with a tentative D call TRBD1 (6 bases). The CDR3 has 16 amino acids. CDR1 and CDR2 from the germline V gene are SGDLS and YYNGEE. Trimming pared 3 bases from V and 0 bases from J, leaving 13 bases between. CDR3 protein: CASSASGVLSGNTIYF. CDR3 DNA sequence: TGTGCCAGCAGCGCCTCAGGGGTTCTCTCTGGAAACACCATATATTTT.

This clone appeared once. The chain combines TRBV7-2 with TRBJ2-1, with D unclear. The germline V gene encodes CDR1 SGHTA and CDR2 FQGNSA. V was clipped by 3 bases and J by 10 bases, with 16 bases between them. The CDR3 totals 14 residues. The CDR3 sequence: CASSFNRDVSEQFF. The DNA for the CDR3 is TGTGCCAGCAGCTTTAATCGAGATGTCTCCGAGCAGTTCTTC.

The DNA of the CDR3 is TGTGCCAGCAGCCCGATTTCGGGGGACAGGGAGTTCTTC. Encoded protein: CASSPISGDREFF. The chain uses TRBV7-9 and TRBJ2-1; 9 bases agree with TRBD1. V was pared by 5 bases and J by 14 bases, with 10 bases of the junction left unmatched. The CDR3 is made up of 13 amino acids. Per germline, CDR1 SEHNR and CDR2 FQNEAQ (reference sequence).

V and J are TRBV11-2 and TRBJ2-5; 8 nucleotides line up with TRBD2. V lost 1 base, J lost 5 bases, and 6 bases stayed unmatched. The length of the CDR3 is 15 residues. Germline loops: CDR1 SGHAT, CDR2 FQNNGV. The chain's CDR3 is CASSLVGGAGETQYF. The CDR3, as DNA: TGTGCCAGCAGCTTAGTCGGGGGGGCCGGTGAGACCCAGTACTTC.

The chain uses TRBV3-1 (or the pseudogene TRBV3-2) and TRBJ2-7, with D unresolved. This CDR3 comprises 12 residues. Trimming shortened V by 0 bases and J by 4 bases, and 4 bases separated the two germline ends. Germline V CDR1 and CDR2: LGHDT, YNNKEL (reference sequence). The CDR3 sequence is CASSQERYEQYF. The CDR3 DNA is TGTGCCAGCAGCCAAGAACGGTACGAGCAGTACTTC.

The chain links TRBV7-2 to TRBJ2-7; the D gene is possibly TRBD1 (5 bases). Trimming stripped 0 bases from V and 2 bases from J, with 11 bases between. The germline V gene has CDR1 SGHTA and CDR2 FQGNSA. CDR3 length: 15 amino acids. Written as DNA, the CDR3 is TGTGCCAGCAGCTTAGCACCCCGACAGCCCTACGAGCAGTACTTC. Amino acid sequence: CASSLAPRQPYEQYF. Using reference TRBV7-2 and TRBJ2-7 for the parts outside the CDR3, the full variable domain is GAGVSQSPSNKVTEKGKDVELRCDPISGHTALYWYRQSLGQGLEFLIYFQGNSAPDKSGLPSDRFSAERTGGSVSTLTIQRTQQEDSAVYLCASSLAPRQPYEQYFGPGTRLTVT.

The chain has TRBV5-1 and TRBJ2-3; a possible D gene is TRBD1 (6 bases). This CDR3 spans 14 amino acids. Trimming removed 2 bases at V and 5 bases at J, with 12 bases between. CDR1 is SGHRS, CDR2 YFSETQ, per germline. In DNA, the CDR3 is TGCGCCAGCAGCTTAGGTACAGGGCTAGATACGCAGTATTTT. Its protein product is CASSLGTGLDTQYF.

CDR3 protein: CASSFKNRVIITEAFF. CDR3 DNA: TGTGCCAGCAGTTTTAAAAACAGGGTGATCATCACTGAAGCTTTCTTT. The gene calls are TRBV6-5 and TRBJ1-1, with D possibly matching TRBD1 (6 bases). CDR1 is MNHEY, CDR2 SVGAGI, per germline. Trimming left V 4 bases short and J 4 bases short, with 19 bases between. The CDR3 length is 16 residues.

This chain links TRBV4-3 with TRBJ2-5; TRBD1 matches 7 bases. The CDR3 is 15 amino acids. J gave up 2 bases and V 0 bases, and 3 bases lay outside the gene matches. Germline CDR1 LGHNA, CDR2 YSLEER. DNA of the CDR3: TGCGCCAGCAGCCAAGATGTGGGACAGCAAGAGACCCAGTACTTC. Protein: CASSQDVGQQETQYF.